Listed here are 5 T cell receptor beta chains from one sample, sequenced in a study of T cell changes during pregnancy in multiple sclerosis. The table came from immunoSEQ multiplex PCR; TCRdb's copy has only in-frame clones and leaves some out. The profile shows over 45,000 clones, about 88% of them singletons. Specimen: CD4+ T cells from peripheral blood mononuclear cells, collected in the third trimester of pregnancy. These receptors all come from a female donor with multiple sclerosis, enrolled in a pregnancy study.

V and J are TRBV6-6 and TRBJ2-7, with D maybe TRBD1 (6 bases). Trimming took off 0 bases at V and 11 bases at J, with 17 bases between the two ends. The CDR3 runs to 14 residues. Germline V gene lookup returns CDR1 MNHNY and CDR2 SVGAGI (reference sequence). This chain's CDR3 is CASSYSGGQREEYF. The CDR3 DNA is TGTGCCAGCAGTTACTCCGGAGGACAGCGTGAGGAGTACTTC.

This chain joins TRBV7-2 and TRBJ2-5, with 8 bases identical to TRBD1. Germline assignment: CDR1 SGHTA and CDR2 FQGNSA. V shed 5 bases, J shed 4 bases, and the junction held 0 bases outside the gene matches. CDR3 length: 12 residues. CDR3 bases: TGTGCCAGCAGCGGGACAGGAGAGACCCAGTACTTC. Translated: CASSGTGETQYF.

The V call is TRBV5-1, the J call TRBJ2-2, with 9 bases identical to TRBD1. The germline V gene has CDR1 SGHRS and CDR2 YFSETQ. Trimming took 1 base from V and 1 from J; bases not matched to a gene: 2. The length of the CDR3 is 16 residues. The CDR3 loop reads CASSLSTGGNTGELFF. CDR3 coding DNA: TGCGCCAGCAGCTTGTCGACAGGGGGGAACACCGGGGAGCTGTTTTTT.

This clone was picked up a small number of times. The CDR3 loop is CASSGDSISPLHF. The CDR3, as DNA: TGTGCCAGCAGTGGAGACAGCATTTCACCCCTCCACTTT. This sequence joins TRBV2 and TRBJ1-6; the D gene is possibly TRBD1 (5 bases). The V end lost 4 bases, the J end lost 9 bases, and 10 bases lay between the germline ends. Germline assignment: CDR1 SNHLY and CDR2 FYNNEI. There are 13 residues in the CDR3.

The chain combines TRBV6-1 with TRBJ1-2, with 12 bases that match TRBD1. Per the germline V gene, CDR1 is MNHNS and CDR2 is SASEGT. V trimming: 3 bases; J trimming: 9 bases; junction bases outside the gene matches: 11. The CDR3 totals 16 residues. The CDR3 DNA reads TGTGCCAGCAGTGAGGGGACAGGGGGCGCGATTAGGAGCTACACCTTC. Amino acid sequence: CASSEGTGGAIRSYTF.